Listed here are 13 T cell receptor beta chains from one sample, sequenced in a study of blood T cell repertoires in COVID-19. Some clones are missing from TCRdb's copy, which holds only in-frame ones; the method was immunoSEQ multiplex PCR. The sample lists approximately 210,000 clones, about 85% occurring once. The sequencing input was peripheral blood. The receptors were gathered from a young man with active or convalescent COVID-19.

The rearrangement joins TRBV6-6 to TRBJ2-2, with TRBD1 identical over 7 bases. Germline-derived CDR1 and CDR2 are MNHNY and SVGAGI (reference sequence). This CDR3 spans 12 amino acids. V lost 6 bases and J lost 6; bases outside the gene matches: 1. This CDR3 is CASSTGAGELFF. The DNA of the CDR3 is TGTGCCAGCAGCACAGGGGCCGGGGAGCTGTTTTTT.

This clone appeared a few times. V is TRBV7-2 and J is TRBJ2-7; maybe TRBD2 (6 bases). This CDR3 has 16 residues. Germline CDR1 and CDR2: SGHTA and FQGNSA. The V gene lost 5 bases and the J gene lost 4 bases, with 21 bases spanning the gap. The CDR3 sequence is CASSPHPGGTLYEQYF. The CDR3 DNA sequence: TGTGCCAGCAGCCCCCATCCCGGAGGGACCCTTTACGAGCAGTACTTC.

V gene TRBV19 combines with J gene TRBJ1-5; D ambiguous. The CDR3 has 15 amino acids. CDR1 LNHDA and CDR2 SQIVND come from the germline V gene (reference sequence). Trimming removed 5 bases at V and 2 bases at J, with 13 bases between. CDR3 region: CASSPGSLGNQPQHF. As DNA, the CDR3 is TGTGCCAGTAGTCCCGGGAGTTTGGGCAATCAGCCCCAGCATTTT.

CDR3 sequence reads: CASSLGLTYEQYF. The CDR3 nucleotides are TGCGCCAGCAGCTTGGGTCTAACCTACGAGCAGTACTTC. V is TRBV5-1 and J is TRBJ2-7; D uncertain. This CDR3 has 13 amino acids. Per germline, CDR1 SGHRS and CDR2 YFSETQ. V was cut by 0 bases and J by 2 bases, with 6 bases left in between.

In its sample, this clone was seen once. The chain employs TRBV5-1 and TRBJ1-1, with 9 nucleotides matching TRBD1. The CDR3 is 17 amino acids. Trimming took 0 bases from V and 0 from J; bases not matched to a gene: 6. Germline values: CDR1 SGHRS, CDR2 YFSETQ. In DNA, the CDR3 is TGCGCCAGCAGCTTGGAGGGACAGGGCTACATGAACACTGAAGCTTTCTTT. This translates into CASSLEGQGYMNTEAFF.

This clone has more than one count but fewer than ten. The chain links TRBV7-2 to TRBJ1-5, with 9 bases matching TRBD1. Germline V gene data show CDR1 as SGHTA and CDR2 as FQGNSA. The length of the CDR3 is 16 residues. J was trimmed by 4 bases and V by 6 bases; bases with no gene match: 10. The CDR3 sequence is CASSPVYGTGNQPQHF. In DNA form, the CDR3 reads TGTGCCAGCAGTCCCGTCTACGGGACAGGGAATCAGCCCCAGCATTTT.

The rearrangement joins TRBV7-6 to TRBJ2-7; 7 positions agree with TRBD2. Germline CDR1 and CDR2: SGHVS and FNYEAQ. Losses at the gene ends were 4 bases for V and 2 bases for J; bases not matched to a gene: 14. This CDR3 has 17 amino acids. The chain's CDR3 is CASSYRPSGVIPYEQYF. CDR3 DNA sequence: TGTGCCAGCAGCTATCGCCCCAGCGGGGTAATTCCCTACGAGCAGTACTTC.

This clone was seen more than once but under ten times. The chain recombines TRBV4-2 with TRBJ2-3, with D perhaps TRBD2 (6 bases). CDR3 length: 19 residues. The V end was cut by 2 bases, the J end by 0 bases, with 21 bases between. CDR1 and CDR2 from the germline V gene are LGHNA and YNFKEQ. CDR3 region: CASSQPAFGGATSTDTQYF. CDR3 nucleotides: TGTGCCAGCAGCCAACCTGCTTTCGGGGGAGCGACTAGCACAGATACGCAGTATTTT.

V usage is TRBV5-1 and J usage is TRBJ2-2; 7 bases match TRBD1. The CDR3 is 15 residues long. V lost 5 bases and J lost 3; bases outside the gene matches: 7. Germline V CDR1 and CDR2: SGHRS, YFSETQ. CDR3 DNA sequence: TGCGCCAGCAGTCCCACAGGGGATGACACCGGGGAGCTGTTTTTT. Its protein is CASSPTGDDTGELFF. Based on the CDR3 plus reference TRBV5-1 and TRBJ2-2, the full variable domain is KAGVTQTPRYLIKTRGQQVTLSCSPISGHRSVSWYQQTPGQGLQFLFEYFSETQRNKGNFPGRFSGRQFSNSRSEMNVSTLELGDSALYLCASSPTGDDTGELFFGEGSRLTVL.

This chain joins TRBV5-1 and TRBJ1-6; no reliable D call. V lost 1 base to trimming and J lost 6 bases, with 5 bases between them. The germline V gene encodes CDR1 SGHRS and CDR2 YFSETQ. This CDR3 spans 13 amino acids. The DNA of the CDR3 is TGCGCCAGCAGCTTGCTAAGTAATTCACCCCTCCACTTT. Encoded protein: CASSLLSNSPLHF.

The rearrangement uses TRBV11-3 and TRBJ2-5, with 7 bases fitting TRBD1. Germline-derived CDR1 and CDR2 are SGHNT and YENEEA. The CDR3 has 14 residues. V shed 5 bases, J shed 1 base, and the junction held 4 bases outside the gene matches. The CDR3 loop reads CASSPGTAQETQYF. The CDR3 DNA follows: TGTGCCAGCAGCCCCGGGACAGCCCAAGAGACCCAGTACTTC.

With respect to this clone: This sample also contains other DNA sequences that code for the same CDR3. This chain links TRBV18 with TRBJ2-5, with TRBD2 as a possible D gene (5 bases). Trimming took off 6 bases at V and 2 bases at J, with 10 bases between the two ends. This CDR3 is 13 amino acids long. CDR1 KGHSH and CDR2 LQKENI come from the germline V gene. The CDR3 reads CASSLGLQETQYF. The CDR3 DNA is TGTGCCAGCTCTCTAGGACTTCAAGAGACCCAGTACTTC.

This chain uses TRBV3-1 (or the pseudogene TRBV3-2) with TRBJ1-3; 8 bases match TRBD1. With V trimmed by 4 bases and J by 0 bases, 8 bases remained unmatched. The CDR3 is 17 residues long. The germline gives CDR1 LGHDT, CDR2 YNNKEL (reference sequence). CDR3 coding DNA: TGTGCCAGCAGCCCACTGACAGGGGCTTTCTCTGGAAACACCATATATTTT. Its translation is CASSPLTGAFSGNTIYF.